This entry lists 30 T cell receptor beta chains sequenced from one sample in a study of cytomegalovirus exposure and HLA in healthy donors. The study ran its PCR with 60 Vbeta and 13 Jbeta primers. TCRdb's table, derived via immunoSEQ multiplex PCR, lists solely in-frame clones and lacks some. The table lists about 96,000 clones, 65% to 80% of them singletons. The sequenced sample was PBMCs. The receptor source for this set is a woman between 65 and 79 years old in good health and CMV-seropositive.

This clone turned up a few times. The chain uses TRBV11-2 and TRBJ2-2, with 8 bases identical to TRBD1. Germline V gene sequence: CDR1 SGHAT, CDR2 FQNNGV. V was clipped by 0 bases and J by 2 bases; unmatched bases: 5. The CDR3 contains 17 residues. CDR3 region: CASSLEGPGGNTGELFF. The DNA for the CDR3 is TGTGCCAGCAGCTTAGAAGGGCCAGGGGGCAACACCGGGGAGCTGTTTTTT. The full variable domain, with the rest looked up from reference TRBV11-2 and TRBJ2-2, is EAGVAQSPRYKIIEKRQSVAFWCNPISGHATLYWYQQILGQGPKLLIQFQNNGVVDDSQLPKDRFSAERLKGVDSTLKIQPAKLEDSAVYLCASSLEGPGGNTGELFFGEGSRLTVL.

The CDR3 loop reads CASSVLSGFDNEQFF. As DNA, the CDR3 is TGTGCCAGCAGCGTCCTTAGCGGGTTTGACAATGAGCAGTTCTTC. The rearrangement links TRBV7-8 to TRBJ2-1; 7 bases match TRBD2. CDR1 SGHVS and CDR2 FQNEAQ come from the germline V gene. CDR3 length: 15 amino acids. The V gene end was trimmed by 5 bases and the J gene end by 5 bases; junction bases not matched to a gene: 9. The complete variable domain, with remaining parts taken from reference TRBV7-8 and TRBJ2-1, reads GAGVSQSPRYKVAKRGQDVALRCDPISGHVSLFWYQQALGQGPEFLTYFQNEAQLDKSGLPSDRFFAERPEGSVSTLKIQRTQQEDSAVYLCASSVLSGFDNEQFFGPGTRLTVL.

The chain combines TRBV7-8 with TRBJ1-6, with D unclear. The V end was cut by 2 bases, the J end by 7 bases, with 15 bases between. CDR3 size: 16 residues. CDR1 and CDR2 (germline): SGHVS, FQNEAQ. CDR3 loop: CASSLLSSRQNSPLHF. DNA of the CDR3: TGTGCCAGCAGCTTATTGTCCTCCAGGCAGAATTCACCCCTCCACTTT.

As for this clone: Other nucleotide sequences in the sample specify the same CDR3. The CDR3 region has the DNA TGTGCCAGCAGCGGCGGGGGGGGCGATACGCAGTATTTT. Translated: CASSGGGGDTQYF. The V call is TRBV28, the J call TRBJ2-3; 9 bases are shared with TRBD2. Looked up from germline, CDR1 is MDHEN and CDR2 is SYDVKM. V was clipped by 6 bases and J by 6 bases; unmatched bases: 4. This CDR3 is 13 amino acids long.

The chain recombines TRBV5-3 with TRBJ2-7; D is ambiguous. TRBV5-3 is an open reading frame, and its role is uncertain. CDR3 length equals 10 residues. The ends were cut back, 10 bases at V and 3 bases at J, with 8 bases in the middle. The CDR3 here is CAVQDYEQYF. CDR3 nucleotides: TGTGCCGTACAAGACTACGAGCAGTACTTC.

This clone was counted between two and nine times. This chain connects TRBV27 to TRBJ2-7; 11 bases are a match to TRBD2. CDR3 length equals 16 residues. Germline CDR1 reads MNHEY; CDR2 reads SMNVEV (reference sequence). With V trimmed by 0 bases and J by 4 bases, 5 bases remained unmatched. CDR3 sequence reads: CASSLSPASGRYEQYF. The CDR3 DNA follows: TGTGCCAGCAGTTTATCCCCAGCTAGCGGGAGGTACGAGCAGTACTTC.

This sequence joins TRBV18 and TRBJ1-5, with D perhaps TRBD1 (5 bases). Between the trimmed V and J ends, which lost 8 bases and 3 bases, there was a span of 8 bases. CDR3 size: 12 residues. CDR1 is KGHSH and CDR2 is LQKENI in the germline V gene. CDR3 coding DNA: TGTGCCAGCAGGGGACTCAATCAGCCCCAGCATTTT. Protein product: CASRGLNQPQHF.

V is TRBV6-4 and J is TRBJ2-7; D perhaps matches TRBD1 (6 bases). Germline CDR1 reads MRHNA; CDR2 reads SNTAGT. V was pared by 7 bases and J by 0 bases, with 13 bases between. This CDR3 comprises 14 residues. The CDR3 DNA reads as TGTGCCAGCATGCCGGACAGAACCTCCTACGAGCAGTACTTC. Amino acids: CASMPDRTSYEQYF.

The rearrangement links TRBV10-3 to TRBJ2-5; 10 nucleotides align to TRBD2. Germline lookup yields CDR1 ENHRY and CDR2 SYGVKD. The CDR3 is 15 residues long. J was trimmed by 2 bases and V by 11 bases; bases with no gene match: 11. CDR3: CAVKGLAGAQETQYF. CDR3 in DNA: TGTGCCGTCAAGGGGCTAGCGGGGGCACAAGAGACCCAGTACTTC.

This clone was counted between two and nine times. The rearrangement links TRBV5-4 to TRBJ2-7; D perhaps matches TRBD2 (5 bases). The germline V gene has CDR1 SGHNT and CDR2 YYREEE (reference sequence). CDR3 length equals 14 residues. Trimming stripped 6 bases from V and 2 bases from J, with 15 bases between. The CDR3 DNA reads TGTGCCAGCAACGACCGAGGGTCCCCCTACGAGCAGTACTTC. Protein: CASNDRGSPYEQYF.

The rearrangement joins TRBV5-1 to TRBJ2-2; weak D call: TRBD2 (6 bases). The CDR3 totals 16 residues. Trimming stripped 0 bases from V and 5 bases from J, with 14 bases between. Germline assignment: CDR1 SGHRS and CDR2 YFSETQ. The CDR3 coding sequence is TGCGCCAGCAGCTTGGAGGCGGGGCGAGGGACCGGGGAGCTGTTTTTT. Amino acid sequence: CASSLEAGRGTGELFF.

This chain joins TRBV7-2 and TRBJ1-2; 11 bases line up with TRBD1. Unmatched junction bases numbered 4, after V lost 5 bases and J lost 2 bases. Germline assignment: CDR1 SGHTA and CDR2 FQGNSA. The CDR3 totals 15 residues. The CDR3 protein is CASSADRGQNYGYTF. CDR3 DNA sequence: TGTGCCAGCAGCGCGGACAGGGGGCAGAACTATGGCTACACCTTC.

V is TRBV5-4 and J is TRBJ1-4; 8 bases match TRBD1. CDR1 SGHNT and CDR2 YYREEE come from the germline V gene (reference sequence). The CDR3 sequence is 16 residues long. Trimming removed 3 bases from V and 10 bases from J; junction bases left unmatched: 14. CDR3 in DNA: TGTGCCAGCAGCTCCCGGGGGACAGGACCCTCGGGAAAACTGTTTTTT. Residues: CASSSRGTGPSGKLFF.

This chain joins TRBV7-3 and TRBJ1-1; the D is unclear. The CDR3 is 14 residues long. Trimming cost V 4 bases and J 10 bases, with 19 bases left between them. From germline, CDR1 is SGHTA and CDR2 FQGTGA. CDR3 in amino acids: CASSSNGVVGIAFF. The CDR3 DNA reads TGTGCCAGCAGCTCTAACGGGGTTGTTGGTATAGCTTTCTTT.

The chain carries TRBV19 and TRBJ2-5; 8 nucleotides line up with TRBD2. The DNA end is a closer match to TRBJ2-7, so the J assignment may be wrong. CDR1 is LNHDA, CDR2 SQIVND, per germline (reference sequence). This CDR3 region has 14 residues. The CDR3: CASSMGTSFYEQYF. For the CDR3, the DNA is TGTGCCAGTAGTATGGGGACTAGTTTCTACGAGCAGTACTTC.

The J gene is TRBJ2-7, the V gene TRBV6-6, with TRBD1 matching 8 bases. Trimming cost V 6 bases and J 1 base; bases outside gene matches: 8. Germline V lookup: CDR1 MNHNY, CDR2 SVGAGI (reference sequence). This CDR3 contains 15 residues. CDR3 protein: CASSHDRGRSYEQYF. Here the CDR3 DNA reads TGTGCCAGCAGCCACGACAGGGGTCGGTCCTACGAGCAGTACTTC.

There are a few counts of this clone. This chain connects TRBV29-1 to TRBJ1-1; tentatively, D is TRBD1 (6 bases). V was pared by 6 bases and J by 0 bases, with 8 bases between. There are 12 residues in the CDR3. Germline-derived CDR1 and CDR2 are SQVTM and ANQGSEA. CDR3 in amino acids: CSVRDMNTEAFF. In DNA form, the CDR3 reads TGCAGCGTCCGGGACATGAACACTGAAGCTTTCTTT.

J is TRBJ1-4 and V is TRBV29-1; D is perhaps TRBD1 (6 bases). Germline-derived CDR1 and CDR2 are SQVTM and ANQGSEA. This CDR3 contains 12 residues. V was cut by 7 bases and J by 2 bases, with 8 bases left in between. The DNA for the CDR3 is TGCAGCGGGGGGCGTACTAATGAAAAACTGTTTTTT. Amino acid sequence: CSGGRTNEKLFF.

This clone occurred a few times. This chain uses TRBV7-2 with TRBJ1-2, with D possibly TRBD1 on 6 matching bases. The germline V gene encodes CDR1 SGHTA and CDR2 FQGNSA. Between the trimmed V and J ends, which lost 5 bases and 2 bases, there was a span of 9 bases. CDR3 length: 13 residues. The CDR3 spells CASSRTANYGYTF. The CDR3 nucleotides read TGTGCCAGCAGCCGGACAGCCAACTATGGCTACACCTTC.

This clone was recorded only once. This rearrangement joins TRBV10-3 to TRBJ2-7; 11 bases fit TRBD1. Germline values: CDR1 ENHRY, CDR2 SYGVKD. The CDR3 has 15 amino acids. V dropped 4 bases and J dropped 3; count of bases not matched to a gene: 5. CDR3 in amino acids: CAISGTGGLNYEQYF. DNA for the CDR3: TGTGCCATCAGTGGGACAGGGGGCCTGAACTACGAGCAGTACTTC.

This chain links TRBV5-4 with TRBJ2-4, with TRBD2 matching 13 bases. After removal of 4 bases from V and 4 bases from J, the junction contained 8 bases not matched to a gene. Germline CDR1 SGHNT, CDR2 YYREEE (reference sequence). The CDR3 is made up of 17 amino acids. CDR3 sequence (DNA): TGTGCCAGCAGCCCGGGACTAGCGGGGATTCAAAAAAACATTCAGTACTTC. Encoded protein: CASSPGLAGIQKNIQYF.

The chain recombines TRBV11-2 with TRBJ2-7, with D perhaps TRBD2 (6 bases). Germline V gene lookup returns CDR1 SGHAT and CDR2 FQNNGV. V lost 1 base to trimming and J lost 2 bases, with 12 bases between them. This CDR3 spans 15 amino acids. CDR3 sequence (DNA): TGTGCCAGCAGCTTAGGAGGTTGGGGGGCCTACGAGCAGTACTTC. This codes for CASSLGGWGAYEQYF.

This chain connects TRBV2 to TRBJ2-5, with 7 bases fitting TRBD2. Per the germline V gene, CDR1 is SNHLY and CDR2 is FYNNEI. With V trimmed by 4 bases and J by 3 bases, 8 bases remained unmatched. The CDR3 contains 15 residues. CDR3 coding DNA: TGTGCCAGCAGTGGGGAGGGGCAGGGCAAAGAGACCCAGTACTTC. Translation: CASSGEGQGKETQYF.

V usage is TRBV7-2 and J usage is TRBJ1-2; 10 positions match TRBD1. The CDR3 runs 15 residues. Looked up from germline, CDR1 is SGHTA and CDR2 is FQGNSA. Trimming at V came to 11 bases and at J to 4 bases, leaving 13 bases not matched to a gene. The CDR3 protein is CAGKLRGQGPYGYTF. Here the CDR3 DNA reads TGTGCCGGGAAGCTTAGGGGACAGGGGCCCTATGGCTACACCTTC. Combining the CDR3 with reference TRBV7-2 and TRBJ1-2 gives the whole variable domain GAGVSQSPSNKVTEKGKDVELRCDPISGHTALYWYRQSLGQGLEFLIYFQGNSAPDKSGLPSDRFSAERTGGSVSTLTIQRTQQEDSAVYLCAGKLRGQGPYGYTFGSGTRLTVV.

V is TRBV28 and J is TRBJ1-6; a weak D match, TRBD1 (5 bases). Between the trimmed V and J ends, which lost 6 bases and 7 bases, there was a span of 13 bases. The germline gives CDR1 MDHEN, CDR2 SYDVKM. The CDR3 is made up of 14 amino acids. The CDR3 DNA is TGTGCCAGCAGACAACAGGCGACGAATTCACCCCTCCACTTT. Its translation: CASRQQATNSPLHF.

The CDR3 sequence is CASRGTGTSGYEQYF. The CDR3 coding sequence is TGTGCCAGCAGGGGCACCGGGACTAGCGGTTACGAGCAGTACTTC. The J gene is TRBJ2-7, the V gene TRBV2; 11 bases fit TRBD2. Germline assignment: CDR1 SNHLY and CDR2 FYNNEI. V gave up 6 bases and J gave up 4 bases; unmatched junction bases: 8. CDR3 size: 15 residues.

The J gene is TRBJ1-1, the V gene TRBV7-2; D is uncertain. Per germline, CDR1 SGHTA and CDR2 FQGNSA. V was clipped by 5 bases and J by 0 bases, with 7 bases between them. The CDR3 spans 13 residues. The CDR3 spells CASSPRMNTEAFF. As DNA, the CDR3 is TGTGCCAGCAGCCCCAGAATGAACACTGAAGCTTTCTTT.

The gene calls are TRBV5-1 and TRBJ2-1, with 14 nucleotides matching TRBD2. This CDR3 spans 16 amino acids. V gave up 5 bases and J gave up 7 bases; unmatched junction bases: 8. Germline V gene sequence: CDR1 SGHRS, CDR2 YFSETQ. CDR3 nucleotides: TGCGCCAGCAGGCTACCGGGACTAGCGGGAGTTAATGAGCAGTTCTTC. Amino acid sequence: CASRLPGLAGVNEQFF.

V gene TRBV7-9 combines with J gene TRBJ2-1; possible D gene TRBD2, 6 bases. CDR3 length: 16 residues. Trimming cost V 5 bases and J 0 bases, with 14 bases left between them. Germline V gives CDR1 SEHNR, CDR2 FQNEAQ (reference sequence). CDR3 sequence reads: CASSSFTSTSYNEQFF. The CDR3 DNA follows: TGTGCCAGCAGCAGTTTTACTAGCACCTCCTACAATGAGCAGTTCTTC.

This clone has just a few counts. The CDR3 DNA follows: TGTGCCAGCAGGGTGAATAGCGGAAACATTCAGTACTTC. Protein sequence: CASRVNSGNIQYF. J is TRBJ2-4 and V is TRBV6-5, with D tentatively TRBD2 (6 bases). The CDR3 length is 13 residues. V lost 6 bases, J lost 6 bases, and 12 bases lay in between. The germline gives CDR1 MNHEY, CDR2 SVGAGI.